The 5 T cell receptor beta chains reported below all come from one sample, sequenced in a study of blood T cell repertoires in COVID-19. The protocol was immunoSEQ multiplex PCR, while the TCRdb copy is restricted to in-frame clones and leaves out a portion. This repertoire shows over 70,000 clones, around 77% found once; its top ten account for about 2.1%. The sequencing input was peripheral blood. The source is a man aged 65 to 85 with COVID-19, enrolled during active disease.

V and J are TRBV4-2 and TRBJ2-2; 7 nucleotides align to TRBD2. Trimming cost V 0 bases and J 6 bases; bases outside gene matches: 7. Germline-derived CDR1 and CDR2 are LGHNA and YNFKEQ. The CDR3 is 16 residues long. CDR3 region: CASSQDHLAEPGELFF. DNA for the CDR3: TGTGCCAGCAGCCAAGATCACCTAGCGGAGCCCGGGGAGCTGTTTTTT.

The V call is TRBV28, the J call TRBJ2-5, with D possibly matching TRBD1 (7 bases). Trimming pared 7 bases from V and 4 bases from J, leaving 13 bases between. The CDR3 consists of 13 residues. In germline, CDR1 is MDHEN, CDR2 SYDVKM. CDR3 amino acids: CASTRQGGETQYF. The CDR3 coding sequence is TGTGCCAGCACTCGGCAGGGGGGAGAGACCCAGTACTTC.

The chain carries TRBV27 and TRBJ1-1; 9 nucleotides align to TRBD1. The CDR3 contains 14 residues. Germline-derived CDR1 and CDR2 are MNHEY and SMNVEV (reference sequence). The ends lost 4 bases at V and 5 bases at J; junction bases unmatched: 5. The chain's CDR3 is CASSSWTGETEAFF. The DNA of the CDR3 is TGTGCCAGCAGTTCCTGGACAGGGGAAACTGAAGCTTTCTTT.

The CDR3 DNA is TGTGCCAGCAGGCAGACAGGGTTCACTGAAGCTTTCTTT. Translation gives CASRQTGFTEAFF. V gene TRBV12-3 or TRBV12-4 combines with J gene TRBJ1-1, with 7 bases identical to TRBD1. The CDR3 contains 13 residues. With V trimmed by 6 bases and J by 4 bases, 5 bases remained unmatched.

The table lists this clone with a few counts. The chain has TRBV7-9 and TRBJ2-7, with 8 positions matching TRBD2. Looked up from germline, CDR1 is SEHNR and CDR2 is FQNEAQ (reference sequence). The CDR3 extends over 13 amino acids. V shed 7 bases, J shed 5 bases, and the junction held 7 bases outside the gene matches. Written as DNA, the CDR3 is TGTGCCAGCAATTACGGGAGGGGAGACGAGCAGTACTTC. This codes for CASNYGRGDEQYF.